These 3 T cell receptor beta chains came from one sample sequenced in a study of blood T cells in healthy people across ages. It was with a sample-barcoded 5' primer and a J-beta primer mix that a second PCR of about 6 to 12 cycles was run. TCRdb itself ran the 5' RACE reads through MiXCR, one entry per CDR3 protein. This table has around 900,000 distinct CDR3 sequences, 25% to 30% appearing once. Sample: blood. The receptor set was obtained from a woman aged 80 or older in good health.

The table lists this clonotype with many counts. V gene TRBV7-2 combines with J gene TRBJ2-5; 8 positions match TRBD2. This CDR3 is 16 amino acids long. V dropped 3 bases and J dropped 1; count of bases not matched to a gene: 7. Germline V lookup: CDR1 SGHTA, CDR2 FQGNSA. This chain's CDR3 is CASSLSGGGLQETQYF. CDR3 sequence (DNA): TGTGCCAGCAGCTTGAGTGGCGGGGGGCTCCAAGAGACCCAGTACTTC. Drawing the rest from reference TRBV7-2 and TRBJ2-5, the complete variable domain is GAGVSQSPSNKVTEKGKDVELRCDPISGHTALYWYRQSLGQGLEFLIYFQGNSAPDKSGLPSDRFSAERTGGSVSTLTIQRTQQEDSAVYLCASSLSGGGLQETQYFGPGTRLLVL.

This chain links TRBV25-1 with TRBJ1-3; D is ambiguous. Germline CDR1 is MGHDK and CDR2 is SYGVNS. CDR3 length equals 15 residues. V was cut by 3 bases and J by 2 bases, with 11 bases left in between. As DNA, the CDR3 is TGTGCCAGCAGTGACTTTAAGGGAACTGGAAACACCATATATTTT. Translated: CASSDFKGTGNTIYF.

For this clonotype: Since a much larger clone is just one base distant, this may be a read error. The V call is TRBV12-3 or TRBV12-4, the J call TRBJ2-5; D gene uncertain. The CDR3 is 12 residues long. V was cut by 6 bases and J by 11 bases, with 16 bases left in between. In DNA, the CDR3 is TGTGCCAGCAGCCGACTGGAGCAGGAGCAGTACTTC. Translated, it gives CASSRLEQEQYF.